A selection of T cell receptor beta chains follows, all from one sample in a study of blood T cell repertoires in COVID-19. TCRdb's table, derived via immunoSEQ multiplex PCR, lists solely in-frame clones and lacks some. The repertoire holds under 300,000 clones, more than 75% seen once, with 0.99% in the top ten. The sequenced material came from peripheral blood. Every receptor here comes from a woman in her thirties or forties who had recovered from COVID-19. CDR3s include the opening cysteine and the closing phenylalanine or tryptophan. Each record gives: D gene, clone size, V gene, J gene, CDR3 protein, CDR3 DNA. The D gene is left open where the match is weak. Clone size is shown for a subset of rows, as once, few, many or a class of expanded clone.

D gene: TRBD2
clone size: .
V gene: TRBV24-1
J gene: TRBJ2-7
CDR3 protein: CATSDHARLAGLYEQYF
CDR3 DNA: TGTGCCACCAGTGACCACGCCCGTTTAGCGGGACTCTACGAGCAGTACTTC

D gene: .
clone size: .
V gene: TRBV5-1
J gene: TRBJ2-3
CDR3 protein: CASSLAALARTDTQYF
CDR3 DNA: TGCGCCAGCAGCTTGGCCGCACTAGCCCGCACAGATACGCAGTATTTT

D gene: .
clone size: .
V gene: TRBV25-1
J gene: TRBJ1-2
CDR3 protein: CASSPGGFGYTF
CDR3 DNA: TGTGCCAGCAGTCCGGGGGGTTTTGGCTACACCTTC

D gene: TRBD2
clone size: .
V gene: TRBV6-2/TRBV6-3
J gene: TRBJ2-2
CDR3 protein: CASSPLGGGGELFF
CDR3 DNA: TGTGCCAGCAGCCCCCTTGGGGGGGGCGGGGAGCTGTTTTTT

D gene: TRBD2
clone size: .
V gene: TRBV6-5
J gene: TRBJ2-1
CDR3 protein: CASTHGGSGDEQFF
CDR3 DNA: TGTGCCAGCACCCACGGGGGGAGTGGGGATGAGCAGTTCTTC

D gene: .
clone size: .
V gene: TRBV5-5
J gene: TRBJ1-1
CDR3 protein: CASSLLGAISRMNTEAFF
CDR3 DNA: TGTGCCAGCAGCTTGTTAGGGGCTATCAGCCGCATGAACACTGAAGCTTTCTTT

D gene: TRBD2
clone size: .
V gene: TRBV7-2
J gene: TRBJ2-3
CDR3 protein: CASSLRTSVPDTQYF
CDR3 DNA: TGTGCCAGCAGCTTACGGACTAGCGTCCCAGATACGCAGTATTTT

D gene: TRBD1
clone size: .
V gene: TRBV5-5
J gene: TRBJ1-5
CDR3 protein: CASSRRTGNQPQHF
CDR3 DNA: TGTGCCAGCAGCCGCCGGACAGGGAATCAGCCCCAGCATTTT

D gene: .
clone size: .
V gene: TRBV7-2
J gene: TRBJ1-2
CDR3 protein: CASTPDMNYGYTF
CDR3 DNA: TGTGCCAGCACCCCGGACATGAACTATGGCTACACCTTC

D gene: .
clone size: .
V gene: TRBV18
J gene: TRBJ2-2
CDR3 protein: CASSPPSGPPGNTGELFF
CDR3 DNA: TGTGCCAGCTCACCACCGTCCGGGCCCCCGGGAAACACCGGGGAGCTGTTTTTT

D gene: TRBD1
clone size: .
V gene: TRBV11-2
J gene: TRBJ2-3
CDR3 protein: CASSDPDRGATDTQYF
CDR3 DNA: TGTGCCAGCAGCGACCCGGACAGGGGCGCCACAGATACGCAGTATTTT

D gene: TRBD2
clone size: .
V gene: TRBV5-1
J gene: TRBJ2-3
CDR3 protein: CASSLELAALTQYF
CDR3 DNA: TGCGCCAGCAGCTTGGAGCTAGCGGCACTTACGCAGTATTTT

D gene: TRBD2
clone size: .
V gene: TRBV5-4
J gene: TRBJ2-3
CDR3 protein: CASSLGTSGTPDTQYF
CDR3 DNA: TGTGCCAGCAGCCTGGGGACTAGCGGGACCCCAGATACGCAGTATTTT

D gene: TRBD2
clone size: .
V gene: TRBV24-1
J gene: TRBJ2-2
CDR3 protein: CATSDGLAGTGELFF
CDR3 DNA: TGTGCCACCAGTGATGGACTAGCGGGCACCGGGGAGCTGTTTTTT

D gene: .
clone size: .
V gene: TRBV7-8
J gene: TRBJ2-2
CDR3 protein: CASVRGELFF
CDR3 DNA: TGTGCCAGCGTCCGTGGGGAGCTGTTTTTT

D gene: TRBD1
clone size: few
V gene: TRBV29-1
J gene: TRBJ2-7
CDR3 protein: CSVGRTGGHEQYF
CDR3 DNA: TGCAGCGTTGGTAGGACAGGGGGCCACGAGCAGTACTTC

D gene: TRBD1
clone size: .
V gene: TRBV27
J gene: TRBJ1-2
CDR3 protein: CASTPGTGGRGYTF
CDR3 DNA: TGTGCCAGCACCCCCGGGACAGGGGGCCGTGGCTACACCTTC

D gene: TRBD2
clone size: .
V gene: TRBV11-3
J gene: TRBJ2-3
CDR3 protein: CASSPPPATSGTDTQYF
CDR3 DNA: TGTGCCAGCAGCCCCCCCCCGGCGACTAGCGGCACAGATACGCAGTATTTT

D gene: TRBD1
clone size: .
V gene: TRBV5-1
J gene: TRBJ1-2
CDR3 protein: CASSLDRGQGDYGYTF
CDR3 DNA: TGCGCCAGCAGCTTGGACAGGGGGCAGGGCGACTATGGCTACACCTTC

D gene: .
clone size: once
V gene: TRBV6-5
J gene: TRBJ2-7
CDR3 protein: CASSTEGGRGSRQYF
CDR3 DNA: TGTGCCAGCAGTACCGAGGGGGGCAGGGGGTCTCGGCAGTACTTC

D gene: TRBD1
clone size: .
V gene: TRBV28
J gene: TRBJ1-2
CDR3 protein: CASSSRRDRSAGYGYTF
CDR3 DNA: TGTGCCAGCAGTTCCCGTCGGGACAGGTCAGCGGGCTATGGCTACACCTTC

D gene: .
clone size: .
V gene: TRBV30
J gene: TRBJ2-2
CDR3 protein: CAWSLGVGELFF
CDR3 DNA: TGTGCCTGGAGTCTAGGTGTGGGGGAGCTGTTTTTT

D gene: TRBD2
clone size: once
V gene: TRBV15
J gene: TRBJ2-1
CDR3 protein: CATSTNLAASSYNEQFF
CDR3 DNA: TGTGCCACCAGCACAAACCTAGCGGCCAGCTCCTACAATGAGCAGTTCTTC

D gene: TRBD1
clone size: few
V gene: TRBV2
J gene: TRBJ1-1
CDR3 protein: CASSPRTGMNTEAFF
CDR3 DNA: TGTGCCAGCTCACCGAGGACAGGGATGAACACTGAAGCTTTCTTT

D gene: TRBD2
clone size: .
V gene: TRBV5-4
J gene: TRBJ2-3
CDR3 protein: CASSPSGSDTQYF
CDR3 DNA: TGTGCCAGCAGCCCTAGCGGGAGCGATACGCAGTATTTT

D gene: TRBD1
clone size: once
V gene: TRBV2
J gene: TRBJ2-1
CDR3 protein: CASSWTGGDEQFF
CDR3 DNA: TGTGCCAGCAGCTGGACAGGGGGGGATGAGCAGTTCTTC

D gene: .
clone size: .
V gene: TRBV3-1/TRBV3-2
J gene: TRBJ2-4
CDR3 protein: CASSPRLELAKNIQYF
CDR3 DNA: TGTGCCAGCAGCCCCCGACTAGAGTTAGCCAAAAACATTCAGTACTTC

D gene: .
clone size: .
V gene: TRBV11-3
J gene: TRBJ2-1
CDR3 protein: CASSSGSAEQFF
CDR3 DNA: TGTGCCAGCAGCTCGGGGTCGGCGGAGCAGTTCTTC

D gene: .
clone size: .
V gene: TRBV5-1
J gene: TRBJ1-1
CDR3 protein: CASSLGQYTEAFF
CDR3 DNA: TGCGCCAGCAGCTTGGGGCAGTACACTGAAGCTTTCTTT

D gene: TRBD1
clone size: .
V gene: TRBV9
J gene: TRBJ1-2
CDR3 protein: CASSGQGEARGYTF
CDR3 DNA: TGTGCCAGCAGCGGACAGGGCGAGGCCAGGGGCTACACCTTC

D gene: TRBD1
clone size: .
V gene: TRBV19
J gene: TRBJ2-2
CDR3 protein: CASSSPTGTGAGELFF
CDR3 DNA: TGTGCCAGTAGTTCCCCAACCGGGACAGGGGCCGGGGAGCTGTTTTTT